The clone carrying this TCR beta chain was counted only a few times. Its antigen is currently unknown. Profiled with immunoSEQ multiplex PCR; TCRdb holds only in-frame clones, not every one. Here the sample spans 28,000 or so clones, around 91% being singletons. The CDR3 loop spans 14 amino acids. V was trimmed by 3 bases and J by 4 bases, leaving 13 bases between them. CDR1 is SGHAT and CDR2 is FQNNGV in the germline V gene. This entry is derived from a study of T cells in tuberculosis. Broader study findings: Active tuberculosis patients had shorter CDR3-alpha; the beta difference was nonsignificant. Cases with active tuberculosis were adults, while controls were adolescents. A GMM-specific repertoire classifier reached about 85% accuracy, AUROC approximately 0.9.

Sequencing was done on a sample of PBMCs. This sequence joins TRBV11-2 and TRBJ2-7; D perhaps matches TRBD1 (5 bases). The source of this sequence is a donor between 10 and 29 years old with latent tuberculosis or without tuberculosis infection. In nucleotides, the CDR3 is TGTGCCAGCAGCTTGGGGCAGGGTAATTACGAGCAGTACTTC. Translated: CASSLGQGNYEQYF. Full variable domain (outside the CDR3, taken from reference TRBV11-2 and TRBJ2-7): EAGVAQSPRYKIIEKRQSVAFWCNPISGHATLYWYQQILGQGPKLLIQFQNNGVVDDSQLPKDRFSAERLKGVDSTLKIQPAKLEDSAVYLCASSLGQGNYEQYFGPGTRLTVT.